These T cell receptor beta chains were read from a single sample in a study of T cell responses to AZD1222 COVID-19 vaccine. Some clones are missing from TCRdb's copy, which holds only in-frame ones; the method was immunoSEQ multiplex PCR. The sample includes about 140,000 clones, 92% of them seen just once. The specimen comprised peripheral blood, sampled on day 0 of AZD1222 vaccination. The receptor source for this set is an adult in good health. The CDR3 runs from the conserved cysteine through the conserved F or W. The order of the fields is clone size, D gene, J gene, V gene, CDR3 protein, CDR3 DNA. A D gene is named only where the DNA matches it firmly. Expanded clones are given a class, and other clones once, few, many or no size at all.

abundance: .
d_gene: .
j_gene: TRBJ2-1
v_gene: TRBV7-2
CDR3aa: CASSLTRDVREQFF
CDR3nt: TGTGCCAGCAGCTTAACAAGGGACGTAAGAGAGCAGTTCTTC

abundance: .
d_gene: .
j_gene: TRBJ2-7
v_gene: TRBV3-1/TRBV3-2
CDR3aa: CASSQAMGNDEQYF
CDR3nt: TGTGCCAGCAGCCAAGCTATGGGCAACGACGAGCAGTACTTC

abundance: .
d_gene: .
j_gene: TRBJ1-6
v_gene: TRBV28
CDR3aa: CASTSNIITGTGSPLHF
CDR3nt: TGTGCCAGCACCTCTAATATTATAACAGGGACGGGATCACCCCTCCACTTT

abundance: once
d_gene: .
j_gene: TRBJ2-7
v_gene: TRBV5-8
CDR3aa: CASSLVPGLQYEQYF
CDR3nt: TGTGCCAGCAGCTTGGTTCCGGGACTTCAGTACGAGCAGTACTTC

abundance: .
d_gene: .
j_gene: TRBJ1-3
v_gene: TRBV19
CDR3aa: CASSMRSTPGNTIYF
CDR3nt: TGTGCCAGTAGTATGAGGTCAACTCCTGGAAACACCATATATTTT

abundance: few
d_gene: TRBD2
j_gene: TRBJ2-1
v_gene: TRBV28
CDR3aa: CASSSPDGTSGRYEQFF
CDR3nt: TGTGCCAGCAGTTCCCCAGACGGGACTAGCGGGAGATATGAGCAGTTCTTC

abundance: .
d_gene: .
j_gene: TRBJ2-3
v_gene: TRBV18
CDR3aa: CASSPPWETQDTSTDTQYF
CDR3nt: TGTGCCAGCTCACCACCATGGGAAACCCAAGATACTAGCACAGATACGCAGTATTTT

abundance: .
d_gene: TRBD1
j_gene: TRBJ1-2
v_gene: TRBV3-1/TRBV3-2
CDR3aa: CASEQRDSNYGYTF
CDR3nt: TGTGCCAGCGAACAGAGGGACAGCAACTATGGCTACACCTTC

abundance: .
d_gene: .
j_gene: TRBJ2-1
v_gene: TRBV28
CDR3aa: CASSPNLPPHDNEQFF
CDR3nt: TGTGCCAGCAGTCCCAATCTACCGCCACACGACAATGAGCAGTTCTTC

abundance: .
d_gene: .
j_gene: TRBJ2-3
v_gene: TRBV6-5
CDR3aa: CASRGWGTSTDTQYF
CDR3nt: TGTGCCAGCAGGGGGTGGGGGACTAGCACAGATACGCAGTATTTT

abundance: .
d_gene: TRBD2
j_gene: TRBJ2-7
v_gene: TRBV9
CDR3aa: CASTPTLAGYEQYF
CDR3nt: TGTGCCAGCACCCCTACCTTAGCGGGCTACGAGCAGTACTTC

abundance: .
d_gene: TRBD1
j_gene: TRBJ1-2
v_gene: TRBV28
CDR3aa: CASSSSSTDRDYGYTF
CDR3nt: TGTGCCAGCAGTTCCAGCTCGACGGACAGGGACTATGGCTACACCTTC

abundance: .
d_gene: .
j_gene: TRBJ1-5
v_gene: TRBV3-1/TRBV3-2
CDR3aa: CASSHGINSNQPQHF
CDR3nt: TGTGCCAGCAGCCACGGGATAAATAGCAATCAGCCCCAGCATTTT

abundance: .
d_gene: TRBD1
j_gene: TRBJ2-1
v_gene: TRBV19
CDR3aa: CASRSLTGSYNEQFF
CDR3nt: TGTGCCAGTAGATCATTGACAGGGTCCTACAATGAGCAGTTCTTC

abundance: .
d_gene: TRBD1
j_gene: TRBJ1-5
v_gene: TRBV7-2
CDR3aa: CASSKSGTGVSQPQHF
CDR3nt: TGTGCCAGCAGCAAATCCGGGACAGGGGTGAGCCAGCCCCAGCATTTT

abundance: .
d_gene: .
j_gene: TRBJ2-7
v_gene: TRBV3-1/TRBV3-2
CDR3aa: CASSQGFVGGEQYF
CDR3nt: TGTGCCAGCAGCCAAGGGTTTGTAGGGGGCGAGCAGTACTTC

abundance: .
d_gene: .
j_gene: TRBJ1-1
v_gene: TRBV19
CDR3aa: CASRPVEGRTEAFF
CDR3nt: TGTGCCAGTCGACCAGTAGAGGGACGCACTGAAGCTTTCTTT

abundance: .
d_gene: .
j_gene: TRBJ2-5
v_gene: TRBV19
CDR3aa: CASSIGQETQYF
CDR3nt: TGTGCCAGTAGTATAGGTCAAGAGACCCAGTACTTC

abundance: .
d_gene: TRBD1
j_gene: TRBJ2-3
v_gene: TRBV11-2
CDR3aa: CASSNRGSITDTQYF
CDR3nt: TGTGCCAGCAGCAACAGGGGGAGTATCACAGATACGCAGTATTTT

abundance: .
d_gene: TRBD1
j_gene: TRBJ1-5
v_gene: TRBV6-6
CDR3aa: CATSTGRNQPQHF
CDR3nt: TGTGCCACTTCGACAGGGAGAAATCAGCCCCAGCATTTT

abundance: .
d_gene: TRBD1
j_gene: TRBJ1-2
v_gene: TRBV5-4
CDR3aa: CASSFDRGRDGRVGYTF
CDR3nt: TGTGCCAGCAGCTTCGACAGGGGGCGGGATGGAAGGGTCGGCTACACCTTC

abundance: .
d_gene: .
j_gene: TRBJ2-2
v_gene: TRBV5-6
CDR3aa: CASSPLEGQYTGELFF
CDR3nt: TGTGCCAGCAGCCCCTTAGAAGGGCAATACACCGGGGAGCTGTTTTTT

abundance: .
d_gene: .
j_gene: TRBJ1-5
v_gene: TRBV28
CDR3aa: CASSFRHNIGNQPQHF
CDR3nt: TGTGCCAGCAGTTTTCGCCACAATATCGGGAATCAGCCCCAGCATTTT

abundance: .
d_gene: .
j_gene: TRBJ2-7
v_gene: TRBV7-9
CDR3aa: CASSYGNYEQYF
CDR3nt: TGTGCCAGCAGCTACGGAAATTACGAGCAGTACTTC

abundance: .
d_gene: .
j_gene: TRBJ1-1
v_gene: TRBV6-6
CDR3aa: CASNLQGEAGEAFF
CDR3nt: TGTGCCAGCAACCTACAGGGAGAGGCAGGCGAAGCTTTCTTT

abundance: once
d_gene: .
j_gene: TRBJ1-6
v_gene: TRBV6-5
CDR3aa: CASSYSNNSPLHF
CDR3nt: TGTGCCAGCAGTTACAGCAACAATTCACCCCTCCACTTT

abundance: .
d_gene: .
j_gene: TRBJ2-1
v_gene: TRBV29-1
CDR3aa: CSVNPGLSYNEQFF
CDR3nt: TGCAGCGTGAACCCGGGCCTCTCCTACAATGAGCAGTTCTTC

abundance: .
d_gene: TRBD1
j_gene: TRBJ1-2
v_gene: TRBV6-1
CDR3aa: CASSAGTGTLSYGYTF
CDR3nt: TGTGCCAGCAGTGCCGGGACAGGGACACTGAGCTATGGCTACACCTTC

abundance: .
d_gene: .
j_gene: TRBJ1-1
v_gene: TRBV6-5
CDR3aa: CASSRTANTEAFF
CDR3nt: TGTGCCAGCAGCCGGACAGCGAACACTGAAGCTTTCTTT